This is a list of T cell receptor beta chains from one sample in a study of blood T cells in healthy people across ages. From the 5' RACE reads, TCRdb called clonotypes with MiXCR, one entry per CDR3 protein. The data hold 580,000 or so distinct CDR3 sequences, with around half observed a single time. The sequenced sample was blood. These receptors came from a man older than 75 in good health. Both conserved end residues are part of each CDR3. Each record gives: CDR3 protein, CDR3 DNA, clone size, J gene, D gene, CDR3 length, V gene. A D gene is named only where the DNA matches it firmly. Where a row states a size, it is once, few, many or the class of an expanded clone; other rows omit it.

CDR3 protein: CASSQDRIPGEETQYF
CDR3 DNA: TGCGCCAGCAGCCAAGATAGGATCCCAGGGGAGGAGACCCAGTACTTC
clone size: many
J gene: TRBJ2-5
D gene: NA
CDR3 length: 16
V gene: TRBV4-1

CDR3 protein: CASRQTPNTEAFF
CDR3 DNA: TGTGCCAGCAGACAAACCCCGAACACTGAAGCTTTCTTT
clone size: NA
J gene: TRBJ1-1
D gene: NA
CDR3 length: 13
V gene: TRBV12-3/TRBV12-4

CDR3 protein: CASSQPTRAPYEQYF
CDR3 DNA: TGCGCCAGCAGCCAGCCCACGAGAGCCCCTTACGAGCAGTACTTC
clone size: few
J gene: TRBJ2-7
D gene: NA
CDR3 length: 15
V gene: TRBV4-1

CDR3 protein: CASTKGTGTNTGELFF
CDR3 DNA: TGTGCCAGCACCAAGGGAACAGGGACGAACACCGGGGAGCTGTTTTTT
clone size: NA
J gene: TRBJ2-2
D gene: NA
CDR3 length: 16
V gene: TRBV6-2/TRBV6-3

CDR3 protein: CASSDSVYYGYTF
CDR3 DNA: TGTGCCAGCAGTGACAGCGTCTACTATGGCTACACCTTC
clone size: NA
J gene: TRBJ1-2
D gene: NA
CDR3 length: 13
V gene: TRBV6-2/TRBV6-3

CDR3 protein: CSVEGQGTNEQFF
CDR3 DNA: TGCAGCGTTGAGGGACAGGGGACGAATGAGCAGTTCTTC
clone size: few
J gene: TRBJ2-1
D gene: TRBD1
CDR3 length: 13
V gene: TRBV29-1

CDR3 protein: CASSQKVPGQYNEQLF
CDR3 DNA: TGCGCCAGCAGCCAAAAGGTCCCGGGGCAGTACAATGAGCAGTTATTC
clone size: NA
J gene: TRBJ2-1
D gene: NA
CDR3 length: 16
V gene: TRBV5-1

CDR3 protein: CASSLSGGADEQYF
CDR3 DNA: TGTGCCAGCAGCCTAAGTGGGGGCGCGGACGAGCAGTACTTC
clone size: NA
J gene: TRBJ2-7
D gene: NA
CDR3 length: 14
V gene: TRBV7-9

CDR3 protein: CASSTITGGLTEAFF
CDR3 DNA: TGCGCCAGCAGCACGATAACAGGGGGACTCACTGAAGCTTTCTTT
clone size: NA
J gene: TRBJ1-1
D gene: TRBD1
CDR3 length: 15
V gene: TRBV5-1

CDR3 protein: CVSTPGGTGYYEQFF
CDR3 DNA: TGCGTCAGCACCCCTGGCGGGACAGGGTACTATGAGCAGTTCTTC
clone size: NA
J gene: TRBJ2-1
D gene: TRBD1
CDR3 length: 15
V gene: TRBV5-1

CDR3 protein: CASSLALADYEQYF
CDR3 DNA: TGCGCCAGCAGCTTGGCACTAGCAGACTACGAGCAGTACTTC
clone size: NA
J gene: TRBJ2-7
D gene: NA
CDR3 length: 14
V gene: TRBV5-1

CDR3 protein: CAISDTGPSYNEQFF
CDR3 DNA: TGTGCCATCAGTGATACAGGCCCGTCCTACAATGAGCAGTTCTTC
clone size: NA
J gene: TRBJ2-1
D gene: NA
CDR3 length: 15
V gene: TRBV10-3

CDR3 protein: CASSLVTGDTEAFF
CDR3 DNA: TGTGCCAGCAGCTTAGTAACAGGGGATACTGAAGCTTTCTTT
clone size: few
J gene: TRBJ1-1
D gene: TRBD1
CDR3 length: 14
V gene: TRBV7-6

CDR3 protein: CASRLAGGGYEQYF
CDR3 DNA: TGTGCCAGCAGACTAGCGGGAGGCGGCTACGAGCAGTACTTC
clone size: NA
J gene: TRBJ2-7
D gene: TRBD2
CDR3 length: 14
V gene: TRBV6-5

CDR3 protein: CATSDPQGPLNEQFF
CDR3 DNA: TGTGCCACCAGTGACCCACAGGGGCCCCTTAATGAGCAGTTCTTC
clone size: NA
J gene: TRBJ2-1
D gene: TRBD1
CDR3 length: 15
V gene: TRBV24-1

CDR3 protein: CASSPATSGTPYEQYF
CDR3 DNA: TGTGCCAGCTCACCAGCGACTAGCGGGACCCCTTACGAGCAGTACTTC
clone size: few
J gene: TRBJ2-7
D gene: TRBD2
CDR3 length: 16
V gene: TRBV18

CDR3 protein: CSVGQGANQPQHF
CDR3 DNA: TGCAGCGTGGGACAGGGCGCCAATCAGCCCCAGCATTTT
clone size: NA
J gene: TRBJ1-5
D gene: TRBD1
CDR3 length: 13
V gene: TRBV29-1

CDR3 protein: CSVALDRGMAFF
CDR3 DNA: TGCAGCGTTGCTCTAGACAGGGGCATGGCTTTCTTT
clone size: NA
J gene: TRBJ1-1
D gene: TRBD1
CDR3 length: 12
V gene: TRBV29-1

CDR3 protein: CASSFQGTPRNSPLHF
CDR3 DNA: TGTGCCAGCAGCTTCCAGGGGACCCCCCGTAATTCACCCCTCCACTTT
clone size: NA
J gene: TRBJ1-6
D gene: NA
CDR3 length: 16
V gene: TRBV5-5

CDR3 protein: CAIQGFGNTIYF
CDR3 DNA: TGTGCCATCCAGGGTTTTGGAAACACCATATATTTT
clone size: NA
J gene: TRBJ1-3
D gene: NA
CDR3 length: 12
V gene: TRBV10-3

CDR3 protein: CASSDSFGDEQYF
CDR3 DNA: TGTGCCAGCAGTGACTCGTTTGGGGACGAGCAGTACTTC
clone size: few
J gene: TRBJ2-7
D gene: NA
CDR3 length: 13
V gene: TRBV6-5

CDR3 protein: CASSQIRGPTEAFF
CDR3 DNA: TGTGCCAGCAGTCAGATCAGGGGTCCCACTGAAGCTTTCTTT
clone size: many
J gene: TRBJ1-1
D gene: NA
CDR3 length: 14
V gene: TRBV6-5

CDR3 protein: CSARDWGVLEYEQYF
CDR3 DNA: TGCAGTGCTAGAGATTGGGGGGTACTGGAGTACGAGCAGTACTTC
clone size: NA
J gene: TRBJ2-7
D gene: NA
CDR3 length: 15
V gene: TRBV20-1

CDR3 protein: CASSVRGTGSYNEQFF
CDR3 DNA: TGTGCCAGCAGCGTTAGAGGGACAGGGTCATACAATGAGCAGTTCTTC
clone size: many
J gene: TRBJ2-1
D gene: TRBD1
CDR3 length: 16
V gene: TRBV6-5

CDR3 protein: CASGWAPGETQYF
CDR3 DNA: TGTGCTAGTGGTTGGGCCCCCGGGGAGACCCAGTACTTC
clone size: NA
J gene: TRBJ2-5
D gene: NA
CDR3 length: 13
V gene: TRBV12-5

CDR3 protein: CASSQVDYRGVFYGYTF
CDR3 DNA: TGCGCCAGCAGCCAAGTGGATTATCGAGGGGTTTTCTATGGCTACACCTTC
clone size: NA
J gene: TRBJ1-2
D gene: NA
CDR3 length: 17
V gene: TRBV4-1

CDR3 protein: CAIKVGNSYNEQFF
CDR3 DNA: TGTGCCATCAAGGTGGGGAACTCCTACAACGAGCAGTTCTTC
clone size: NA
J gene: TRBJ2-1
D gene: NA
CDR3 length: 14
V gene: TRBV10-3

CDR3 protein: CASSLHGLAGDQKRSYEQYF
CDR3 DNA: TGTGCCAGCAGCCTCCATGGACTAGCGGGAGATCAGAAACGATCCTACGAGCAGTACTTC
clone size: NA
J gene: TRBJ2-7
D gene: TRBD2
CDR3 length: 20
V gene: TRBV11-1

CDR3 protein: CASSLSSGGYNEQFF
CDR3 DNA: TGCGCCAGCAGCTTGTCTAGCGGAGGCTACAATGAGCAGTTCTTC
clone size: many
J gene: TRBJ2-1
D gene: TRBD2
CDR3 length: 15
V gene: TRBV6-6

CDR3 protein: CATSQGQTDQETQYF
CDR3 DNA: TGTGCCACCAGCCAAGGACAGACGGATCAAGAGACCCAGTACTTC
clone size: few
J gene: TRBJ2-5
D gene: NA
CDR3 length: 15
V gene: TRBV15

CDR3 protein: CASSYDRVSRGGTNEQFF
CDR3 DNA: TGTGCCAGCAGTTACGACAGGGTTTCGCGGGGGGGTACTAATGAGCAGTTCTTC
clone size: many
J gene: TRBJ2-1
D gene: TRBD2
CDR3 length: 18
V gene: TRBV6-5

CDR3 protein: CASSFGVGGNQPQHF
CDR3 DNA: TGTGCCAGCAGTTTCGGGGTTGGGGGCAATCAGCCCCAGCATTTT
clone size: few
J gene: TRBJ1-5
D gene: NA
CDR3 length: 15
V gene: TRBV12-3/TRBV12-4

CDR3 protein: CASRAIGETQYF
CDR3 DNA: TGTGCCAGCAGGGCGATAGGCGAGACCCAGTACTTC
clone size: NA
J gene: TRBJ2-5
D gene: NA
CDR3 length: 12
V gene: TRBV2

CDR3 protein: CASSYSTGQGTYEQYF
CDR3 DNA: TGTGCCAGCAGTTATTCGACCGGACAGGGAACCTACGAGCAGTACTTC
clone size: many
J gene: TRBJ2-7
D gene: TRBD1
CDR3 length: 16
V gene: TRBV6-6

CDR3 protein: CASSDGDSVYQETQYF
CDR3 DNA: TGTGCCAGCAGTGACGGGGACAGCGTGTACCAAGAGACCCAGTACTTC
clone size: NA
J gene: TRBJ2-5
D gene: TRBD1
CDR3 length: 16
V gene: TRBV2

CDR3 protein: CAISELQGPKETQYF
CDR3 DNA: TGTGCCATCAGTGAGTTACAGGGCCCTAAAGAGACCCAGTACTTC
clone size: NA
J gene: TRBJ2-5
D gene: NA
CDR3 length: 15
V gene: TRBV10-3

CDR3 protein: CAIGSGGAGGDTQYF
CDR3 DNA: TGTGCCATCGGTAGCGGGGGGGCCGGAGGAGATACGCAGTATTTT
clone size: once
J gene: TRBJ2-3
D gene: TRBD2
CDR3 length: 15
V gene: TRBV10-3

CDR3 protein: CSANRGNINEQYF
CDR3 DNA: TGCAGTGCGAACAGGGGGAACATCAATGAGCAGTATTTT
clone size: NA
J gene: TRBJ2-3
D gene: TRBD1
CDR3 length: 13
V gene: TRBV20-1

CDR3 protein: CASSEAQYVSTDTQYF
CDR3 DNA: TGTGCCAGCAGTGAAGCGCAGTATGTAAGCACAGATACGCAGTATTTT
clone size: NA
J gene: TRBJ2-3
D gene: NA
CDR3 length: 16
V gene: TRBV2

CDR3 protein: CASSTWGTGFNQPQHF
CDR3 DNA: TGTGCCAGCAGCACCTGGGGGACAGGGTTCAATCAGCCCCAGCATTTT
clone size: NA
J gene: TRBJ1-5
D gene: TRBD1
CDR3 length: 16
V gene: TRBV27

CDR3 protein: CSGGRRGEQFF
CDR3 DNA: TGCAGCGGGGGGCGCAGGGGTGAGCAGTTCTTC
clone size: NA
J gene: TRBJ2-1
D gene: NA
CDR3 length: 11
V gene: TRBV29-1

CDR3 protein: CASSRSSGGQTYEQYF
CDR3 DNA: TGCGCCAGCAGCCGCTCGAGCGGGGGCCAGACCTACGAGCAGTACTTC
clone size: NA
J gene: TRBJ2-7
D gene: TRBD2
CDR3 length: 16
V gene: TRBV4-1